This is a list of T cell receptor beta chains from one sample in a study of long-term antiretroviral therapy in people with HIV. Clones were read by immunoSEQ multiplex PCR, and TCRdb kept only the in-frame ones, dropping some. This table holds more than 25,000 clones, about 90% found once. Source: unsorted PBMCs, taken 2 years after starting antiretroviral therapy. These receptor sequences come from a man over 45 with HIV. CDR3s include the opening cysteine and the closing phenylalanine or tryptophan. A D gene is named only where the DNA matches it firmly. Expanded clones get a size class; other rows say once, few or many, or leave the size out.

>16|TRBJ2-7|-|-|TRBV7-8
CASSSGPGILSYEQYF
TGTGCCAGCAGCTCAGGGCCAGGAATATTATCCTACGAGCAGTACTTC
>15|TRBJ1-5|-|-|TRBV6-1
CASSERPRPNQPQHF
TGTGCCAGCAGTGAAAGGCCGAGACCCAATCAGCCCCAGCATTTT
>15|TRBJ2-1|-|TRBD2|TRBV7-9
CASSLWAGGNNEQFF
TGTGCCAGCAGCTTATGGGCGGGAGGGAACAATGAGCAGTTCTTC
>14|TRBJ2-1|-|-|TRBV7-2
CASSLGLQDNEQFF
TGTGCCAGCAGCTTAGGGCTTCAAGACAATGAGCAGTTCTTC
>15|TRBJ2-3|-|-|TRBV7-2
CASSSDTARGKTQYF
TGTGCCAGCAGCTCCGATACCGCTCGGGGGAAGACGCAGTATTTT
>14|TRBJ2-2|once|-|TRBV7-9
CASSLTRYTGELFF
TGTGCCAGCAGCTTAACGAGGTACACCGGGGAGCTGTTTTTT
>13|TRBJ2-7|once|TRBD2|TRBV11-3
CASSLSREYEQYF
TGTGCCAGCAGCTTGTCGCGGGAGTACGAGCAGTACTTC
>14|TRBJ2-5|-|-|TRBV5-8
CASSSDPRQETQYF
TGTGCCAGCAGCTCGGACCCCCGCCAGGAGACCCAGTACTTC
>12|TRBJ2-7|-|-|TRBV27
CASSLSGYEQYF
TGTGCCAGCAGTTTATCGGGATACGAGCAGTACTTC
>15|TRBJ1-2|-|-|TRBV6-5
CASSLYTGRGYGYTF
TGTGCCAGCAGTCTCTACACAGGGAGGGGCTATGGCTACACCTTC
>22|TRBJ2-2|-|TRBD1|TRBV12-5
CASGLVLPGTGALAGNTGELFF
TGTGCTAGTGGTTTGGTACTACCCGGGACAGGGGCCCTCGCGGGGAACACCGGGGAGCTGTTTTTT
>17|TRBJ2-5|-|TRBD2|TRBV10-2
CASRPGTSGRTGEAQYF
TGCGCCAGCAGACCTGGGACTAGCGGGAGGACCGGTGAGGCCCAGTACTTC
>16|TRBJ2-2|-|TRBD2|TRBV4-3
CASSLGLAGHTGELFF
TGCGCCAGCAGCCTTGGACTAGCGGGACACACCGGGGAGCTGTTTTTT
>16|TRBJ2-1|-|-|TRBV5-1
CASSRTVNWSYNEQFF
TGCGCCAGCAGCCGGACGGTTAATTGGTCCTACAATGAGCAGTTCTTC
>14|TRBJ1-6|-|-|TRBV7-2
CASSPKGPNSPLHF
TGTGCCAGCAGCCCGAAGGGCCCTAATTCACCCCTCCACTTT
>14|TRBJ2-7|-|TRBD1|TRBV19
CASSGTGGLYEQYF
TGTGCCAGTAGCGGGACAGGGGGCCTCTACGAGCAGTACTTC
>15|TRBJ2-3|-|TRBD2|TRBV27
CASSGRGGAEGTQYF
TGTGCCAGCTCTGGTCGCGGGGGGGCCGAGGGTACGCAGTATTTT
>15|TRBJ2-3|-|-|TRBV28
CASSFGQLRADTQYF
TGTGCCAGCAGTTTCGGACAACTTCGAGCAGATACGCAGTATTTT
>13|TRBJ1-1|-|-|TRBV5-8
CASTSLGDTEAFF
TGTGCCAGCACCTCTTTGGGGGACACTGAAGCTTTCTTT
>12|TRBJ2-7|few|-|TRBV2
CASSDGGYEQYF
TGTGCCAGCAGTGATGGAGGCTACGAGCAGTACTTC
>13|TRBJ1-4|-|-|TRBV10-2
CASGIGGNEKLFF
TGCGCCAGCGGAATAGGGGGTAATGAAAAACTGTTTTTT
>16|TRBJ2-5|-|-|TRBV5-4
CASSLDVGQGRETQYF
TGTGCCAGCAGCTTGGACGTCGGGCAGGGTAGAGAGACCCAGTACTTC
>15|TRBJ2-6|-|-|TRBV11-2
CASSLRGGSANVLTF
TGTGCCAGCAGCTTAAGAGGGGGATCGGCCAACGTCCTGACTTTT
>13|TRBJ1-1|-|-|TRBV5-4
CASSSGPNTEAFF
TGTGCCAGCAGCTCGGGCCCCAACACTGAAGCTTTCTTT
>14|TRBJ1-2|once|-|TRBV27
CASSLNRGGYGYTF
TGTGCCAGCAGTTTAAATCGGGGAGGCTATGGCTACACCTTC
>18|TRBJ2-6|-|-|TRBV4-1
CASSQSRWGLSGANVLTF
TGCGCCAGCAGCCAATCCAGGTGGGGACTCTCTGGGGCCAACGTCCTGACTTTC
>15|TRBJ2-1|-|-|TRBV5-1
CASSEGLVSYNEQFF
TGCGCCAGCAGCGAGGGTTTAGTTTCCTACAATGAGCAGTTCTTC
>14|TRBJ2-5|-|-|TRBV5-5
CASSSRQRVETQYF
TGTGCCAGCAGCTCCCGGCAGCGGGTGGAGACCCAGTACTTC
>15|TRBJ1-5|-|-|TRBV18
CASSPRGLNNQPQHF
TGTGCCAGCTCACCAAGAGGACTGAACAATCAGCCCCAGCATTTT
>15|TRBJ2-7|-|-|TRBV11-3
CASSLGILISYEQYF
TGTGCCAGCAGCTTAGGAATTCTCATTTCCTACGAGCAGTACTTC
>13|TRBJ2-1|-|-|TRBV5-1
CASSLSGRVEQFF
TGCGCCAGCAGCTTGTCCGGGAGAGTGGAGCAGTTCTTC
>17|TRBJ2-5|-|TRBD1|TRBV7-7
CASSFSPYRGRGETQYF
TGTGCTAGCAGCTTTTCCCCCTACAGGGGGCGCGGAGAGACCCAGTACTTC
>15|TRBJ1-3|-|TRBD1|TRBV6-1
CASSEPTGPGNTIYF
TGTGCCAGCAGTGAGCCGACAGGGCCTGGAAACACCATATATTTT
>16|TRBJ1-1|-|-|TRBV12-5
CASGLVVSVRGSGAFF
TGTGCTAGTGGTTTGGTAGTCAGTGTGCGGGGATCGGGAGCTTTCTTT
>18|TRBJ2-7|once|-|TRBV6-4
CASSDSSSYTAPSYEQYF
TGTGCCAGCAGTGACTCAAGTTCTTATACAGCTCCTTCCTACGAGCAGTACTTC
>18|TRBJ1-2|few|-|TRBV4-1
CASSQGIRGRSTNYGYTF
TGCGCCAGCAGCCAAGGGATAAGGGGGAGAAGCACTAACTATGGCTACACCTTC
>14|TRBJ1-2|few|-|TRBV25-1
CASSDGLLGIGYTF
TGTGCCAGCAGTGACGGGCTTCTTGGCATTGGCTACACCTTC
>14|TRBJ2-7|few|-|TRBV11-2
CASSSLGFSYEQYF
TGTGCCAGCAGCAGTTTGGGTTTCTCCTACGAGCAGTACTTC
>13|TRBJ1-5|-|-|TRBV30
CAWRGYSNQPQHF
TGTGCCTGGAGAGGATATAGCAATCAGCCCCAGCATTTT
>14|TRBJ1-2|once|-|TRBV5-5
CASSVGRLNYGYTF
TGTGCCAGCAGCGTCGGACGTCTTAACTATGGCTACACCTTC
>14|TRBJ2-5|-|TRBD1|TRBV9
CASSRDRGHETQYF
TGTGCCAGCAGCCGGGACAGGGGGCACGAGACCCAGTACTTC
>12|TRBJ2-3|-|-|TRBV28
CASSLMVDTQYF
TGTGCCAGCAGTTTAATGGTGGATACGCAGTATTTT
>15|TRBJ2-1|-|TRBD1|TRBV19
CASSIAPGGSNEQFF
TGTGCCAGTAGTATCGCTCCAGGGGGCTCGAATGAGCAGTTCTTC
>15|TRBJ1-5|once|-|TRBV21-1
CASRQGGDYNQPQHF
TGTGCCAGCAGACAGGGGGGGGACTACAATCAGCCCCAGCATTTT
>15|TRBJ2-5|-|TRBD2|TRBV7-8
CASSSGLAGRETQYF
TGTGCCAGCAGCTCGGGACTAGCGGGGAGAGAGACCCAGTACTTC
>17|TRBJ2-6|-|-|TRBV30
CASITPGAFSGANVLTF
TGTGCCTCCATCACCCCAGGGGCGTTCTCTGGGGCCAACGTCCTGACTTTC
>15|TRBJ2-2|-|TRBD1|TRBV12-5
CASGPGQGSTGELFF
TGTGCTAGTGGCCCGGGACAGGGGAGCACCGGGGAGCTGTTTTTT
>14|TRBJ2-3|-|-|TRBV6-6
CASSYGSSTDTQYF
TGTGCCAGCAGTTACGGGTCGTCCACAGATACGCAGTATTTT
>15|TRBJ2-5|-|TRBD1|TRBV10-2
CASSVGVGGWETQYF
TGCGCCAGCAGTGTCGGGGTAGGGGGCTGGGAGACCCAGTACTTC
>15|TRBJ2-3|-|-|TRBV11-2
CASSFGGGLTDTQYF
TGTGCCAGCAGCTTTGGGGGGGGCCTCACAGATACGCAGTATTTT
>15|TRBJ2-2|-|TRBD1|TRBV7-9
CASSRGTANTGELFF
TGTGCCAGCAGTAGGGGGACAGCGAACACCGGGGAGCTGTTTTTT
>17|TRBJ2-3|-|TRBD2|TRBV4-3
CASSPDPGLADTDTQYF
TGCGCCAGCAGCCCTGACCCCGGACTAGCGGACACAGATACGCAGTATTTT
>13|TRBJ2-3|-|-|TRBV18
CASSPAGTDTQYF
TGTGCCAGCTCCCCAGCAGGCACAGATACGCAGTATTTT
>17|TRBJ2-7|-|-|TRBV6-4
CASTPTQHFGTSYEQYF
TGTGCCAGCACCCCTACCCAACATTTTGGAACCTCCTACGAGCAGTACTTC